These T cell receptor beta chains were read from a single sample in a study of Graves' ophthalmopathy and Graves' hyperthyroidism. A single record per CDR3 protein comes from TCRdb applying MiXCR to the multiplex PCR reads. This table has 650,000 to 800,000 distinct CDR3 sequences, approximately 39% appearing once. The sample taken for sequencing was peripheral blood. The source of these receptors is an adult man with Graves' ophthalmopathy. Both conserved end residues are part of each CDR3. Each record gives: D gene, V gene, J gene, clone size, CDR3 protein, CDR3 DNA. D genes are given only for firm matches. Size tells how often a clone was seen (once, few, many) or the class of an expanded clone, and some rows leave it out.

D gene: TRBD2; V gene: TRBV4-3; J gene: TRBJ2-7; clone size: few; CDR3 protein: CASSQVPSGGLYEQYF; CDR3 DNA: TGCGCCAGCAGCCAAGTGCCCAGCGGGGGGCTCTACGAGCAGTACTTC
D gene: TRBD2; V gene: TRBV7-2; J gene: TRBJ2-2; clone size: -; CDR3 protein: CASSLSPGGGLFF; CDR3 DNA: TGTGCCAGCAGCTTATCCCCCGGCGGGGGGCTGTTTTTT
D gene: -; V gene: TRBV4-3; J gene: TRBJ1-3; clone size: many; CDR3 protein: CASSQGTFLSGNTIYF; CDR3 DNA: TGCGCCAGCAGCCAAGGGACCTTCCTCTCTGGAAACACCATATATTTT
D gene: -; V gene: TRBV20-1; J gene: TRBJ1-4; clone size: -; CDR3 protein: CSARNRNNEKLFF; CDR3 DNA: TGCAGTGCTAGGAATAGAAATAATGAAAAACTGTTTTTT
D gene: -; V gene: TRBV20-1; J gene: TRBJ1-2; clone size: many; CDR3 protein: CSARDERDYGYTF; CDR3 DNA: TGCAGTGCTAGAGATGAGAGGGACTATGGCTACACCTTC
D gene: -; V gene: TRBV10-3; J gene: TRBJ2-7; clone size: many; CDR3 protein: CAISESKLLQYF; CDR3 DNA: TGTGCCATCAGTGAGTCGAAACTCCTCCAGTACTTC
D gene: -; V gene: TRBV12-5; J gene: TRBJ2-7; clone size: few; CDR3 protein: CASGGQWYEQYF; CDR3 DNA: TGTGCTAGTGGTGGACAGTGGTACGAGCAGTACTTC
D gene: TRBD1; V gene: TRBV5-5; J gene: TRBJ1-2; clone size: -; CDR3 protein: CASTSRGSLSYGYTF; CDR3 DNA: TGTGCCAGCACCTCCAGGGGGAGCCTCAGCTATGGCTACACCTTC
D gene: -; V gene: TRBV15; J gene: TRBJ2-2; clone size: few; CDR3 protein: CATKVGAATGELFF; CDR3 DNA: TGTGCCACCAAAGTCGGGGCAGCCACCGGGGAGCTGTTTTTT
D gene: -; V gene: TRBV12-3/TRBV12-4; J gene: TRBJ1-2; clone size: many; CDR3 protein: CASSAGRETYGYTF; CDR3 DNA: TGTGCCAGCAGTGCCGGACGGGAAACCTATGGCTACACCTTC
D gene: -; V gene: TRBV6-1; J gene: TRBJ2-5; clone size: once; CDR3 protein: CASSALLQEPQYF; CDR3 DNA: TGTGCCAGCAGTGCACTGCTCCAAGAGCCCCAGTACTTC
D gene: -; V gene: TRBV10-3; J gene: TRBJ1-1; clone size: few; CDR3 protein: CASRQLPLRGRWFTEAFF; CDR3 DNA: TGTGCCAGCAGACAACTTCCCCTCCGAGGGCGATGGTTCACTGAAGCTTTCTTT
D gene: -; V gene: TRBV20-1; J gene: TRBJ1-1; clone size: -; CDR3 protein: CSVRGGSVNTEAFF; CDR3 DNA: TGCAGTGTAAGGGGTGGTTCAGTGAACACTGAAGCTTTCTTT
D gene: -; V gene: TRBV25-1; J gene: TRBJ2-7; clone size: -; CDR3 protein: CASRGTPDERYF; CDR3 DNA: TGTGCCAGCAGAGGTACACCGGACGAGCGGTACTTC
D gene: TRBD1; V gene: TRBV20-1; J gene: TRBJ1-6; clone size: many; CDR3 protein: CSARGTGDIQYNSPLHF; CDR3 DNA: TGCAGTGCTAGAGGCACAGGGGACATTCAATATAATTCACCCCTCCACTTT
D gene: -; V gene: TRBV7-8; J gene: TRBJ2-7; clone size: few; CDR3 protein: CASSRETLGEQYF; CDR3 DNA: TGTGCCAGCAGCCGAGAGACCCTCGGGGAGCAGTACTTC
D gene: TRBD1; V gene: TRBV25-1; J gene: TRBJ1-4; clone size: -; CDR3 protein: CASSVSGTGGEKLFF; CDR3 DNA: TGTGCCAGCAGTGTCTCGGGGACAGGGGGCGAAAAACTGTTTTTT
D gene: TRBD1; V gene: TRBV4-2; J gene: TRBJ2-5; clone size: once; CDR3 protein: CASSQDRQGQETQYF; CDR3 DNA: TGTGCCAGCAGCCAAGATAGACAGGGTCAAGAGACCCAGTACTTC
D gene: -; V gene: TRBV20-1; J gene: TRBJ2-7; clone size: many; CDR3 protein: CSAREPASSVYEQYF; CDR3 DNA: TGCAGTGCTAGAGAACCCGCGTCGTCTGTTTACGAGCAGTACTTC
D gene: -; V gene: TRBV9; J gene: TRBJ1-6; clone size: many; CDR3 protein: CASSWGTDNNSPLHF; CDR3 DNA: TGTGCCAGCAGCTGGGGGACGGATAATAATTCACCCCTCCACTTT
D gene: -; V gene: TRBV29-1; J gene: TRBJ2-5; clone size: once; CDR3 protein: CSVGTAETQYF; CDR3 DNA: TGCAGCGTCGGGACGGCAGAGACCCAGTACTTC
D gene: TRBD1; V gene: TRBV27; J gene: TRBJ1-5; clone size: -; CDR3 protein: CASSNRGTQPQHF; CDR3 DNA: TGTGCCAGCAGTAACAGGGGAACCCAGCCCCAGCATTTT
D gene: -; V gene: TRBV19; J gene: TRBJ1-4; clone size: -; CDR3 protein: CASSIYAQGSTNEKLFF; CDR3 DNA: TGTGCCAGTAGTATTTATGCACAGGGATCCACTAATGAAAAACTGTTTTTT
D gene: TRBD2; V gene: TRBV5-8; J gene: TRBJ2-5; clone size: many; CDR3 protein: CASSLDGGTETQYF; CDR3 DNA: TGTGCCAGCAGCTTAGACGGGGGGACTGAGACCCAGTACTTC